This section outlines one T cell receptor beta chain sequence together with its context. This clonotype was observed many times. Which antigen it targets is not known. No base-level quality is on record; no much larger clone is a single base apart. The CDR3 goes from the cysteine to the phenylalanine over 14 residues. Of the read, only the CDR3 DNA is kept; its 42 bases are in frame from base 1. CDR1 DFQATT and CDR2 SNEGSKA were looked up in the germline V gene (reference sequence). The trim is 3 bases for V and 2 bases for J, with a gap of 13 bases between the germline ends. To synthesize cDNA, template-switch 5'RACE was performed with a primer carrying a 10-nucleotide random unique molecular identifier so that each TCR transcript was tagged. Every sequencing run covered 15-18 subjects and yielded more than 170 million TCR-beta sequences. Total RNA was extracted with the RNeasy kit. Using the KAPA Real-time Library Amplification kit, TCR-beta VDJ regions were amplified with primers for the TCR constant region and the 5'RACE anchor. Sample indexes and Illumina adaptors were added in a first PCR, after which library yield was increased in a second PCR. After Ampure bead purification, the roughly 650 bp TCR product was size-selected on a 2% E-gel SizeSelection system. Before pooling, library quality was assessed on a Bioanalyzer, concentration was determined with Qubit, and library quantification was performed with the Kapa Library Quantification kit. Libraries were sequenced paired-end 2 x 150 bp on an Illumina HiSeq 2500. To increase sequence diversity, roughly 23-30% phiX was spiked into each library pool. As for the original processing: Quality-filtered reads were processed with the UMI-based MiGEC pipeline, and over 75% of raw TCR sequences were removed by the MiGEC pipeline during error correction. IMGT germline references were used for aligning VDJ genes, and each clonotype was defined as a unique CDR3 amino acid sequence together with its V-J genes. Clonal expansion, Shannon diversity, and CDR3 relatedness (CalcPairwiseDistances, ClusterSamples) were evaluated with VDJtools, and phylogenetic trees were built with CLCbio workbench. Using coefficient-of-variation modelling across technical triplicates, the study counted a clone as expanded if it had at least 8 unique UMIs. TCRdb reworked the public reads: Q25 trimming with fastp, MiXCR clone assembly, productive beta chains retained. CDR3 protein duplicates are merged, each entry listing the most common genes and DNA. None of the V and J calls come from the authors' own analysis; TCRdb made them. The sample table records about 59,000 distinct CDR3 sequences; 24% of these occur just once. The top ten clonotypes cover less than 6% of the sample.

This specimen's time point label, interpreted: technical triplicate 2. Unsorted PBMC libraries were generated from 2 million PBMCs stored in RNAlater at -80 °C until RNA extraction. Peripheral blood underwent Ficoll-Hypaque density gradient centrifugation to isolate PBMCs, which were then cryopreserved in liquid nitrogen. This sample is part of a study of neurological immune-mediated disorders (dated by TCRdb to the late 2010s). At the level of the whole study: Using UMI-based sequencing, the study compared peripheral blood TCR-beta repertoires from patients with HTLV-I-associated myelopathy (HAM/TSP), patients with multiple sclerosis, and healthy controls. The approximately 110 TCR-beta libraries included longitudinal samples, technical triplicates and paired sorted CD4+ and CD8+ T-cell subsets alongside PBMC samples. Technical triplicate libraries were sequenced to precisely calculate the variability in frequency of each individual clone. The cohort comprised roughly 65 subjects: roughly 15 HAM/TSP patients, 35 or so multiple sclerosis patients and approximately 20 healthy controls.

What the study reported, not specific to this receptor: TCR clonal expansion was highest in HAM/TSP patients and lowest in MS patients, with MS patients falling below even healthy controls. Across subjects, expanded clones never shared an identical CDR3 amino acid sequence, which suggests that the TCR-beta repertoires in every group were private.

This TCR came from a man in his sixties with HTLV-1-associated myelopathy (HAM/TSP). Sequencing was performed on PBMCs. In this chain, TRBV20-1 is recombined with TRBJ1-2; the best D guess is TRBD1, with 6 bases matching. In nucleotide form, the sequence is TGCAGTGCTAGTCAGGGGAGCGGAAACTATGGCTACACCTTC. Translated, this is CSASQGSGNYGYTF.